These 26 T cell receptor beta chains came from one sample sequenced in a study of T cells in Graves' hyperthyroidism and ophthalmopathy. It was RNA transcripts that yielded the amplified TCR beta CDR3 regions. The TCR CDR3 first-round RT-PCR relied on the HTBI primer set. TCRdb called the multiplex PCR reads again in MiXCR, with one record for every CDR3 protein. The table shows more than 500,000 distinct CDR3 sequences, with about 14% occurring only once. Sequencing used blood. Receptors originate from a woman in her 40s with Graves' ophthalmopathy.

This clonotype was picked up many times. The V gene is TRBV6-5, the J gene TRBJ1-1; D remains ambiguous. Trimming left V 2 bases short and J 2 bases short, with 9 bases between. The length of the CDR3 is 14 residues. Germline loops: CDR1 MNHEY, CDR2 SVGAGI. The CDR3 bases are TGTGCCAGCAGTTACAACGGCCCCAACACTGAAGCTTTCTTT. Its translation: CASSYNGPNTEAFF.

This clonotype came up many times. The chain recombines TRBV2 with TRBJ2-7, with TRBD2 matching over 7 bases. CDR1 is SNHLY, CDR2 FYNNEI, per germline. Losses at the gene ends were 6 bases for V and 3 bases for J; bases not matched to a gene: 5. The CDR3 sequence is 13 residues long. The CDR3 region is CASSRDYYYEQYF. In DNA, the CDR3 is TGTGCCAGCAGCCGGGACTACTACTACGAGCAGTACTTC.

This clonotype showed up just a few times. The chain has TRBV28 and TRBJ1-6, with D tentatively TRBD1 (6 bases). V was cut by 3 bases and J by 9 bases, with 15 bases left in between. The CDR3 runs to 15 residues. In germline, CDR1 is MDHEN, CDR2 SYDVKM. For the CDR3, the DNA is TGTGCCAGCAGTTTGCCTGGGGGGGGCAGTTCACCCCTCCACTTT. Its translation: CASSLPGGGSSPLHF. Complete variable domain (other parts from reference TRBV28 and TRBJ1-6): DVKVTQSSRYLVKRTGEKVFLECVQDMDHENMFWYRQDPGLGLRLIYFSYDVKMKEKGDIPEGYSVSREKKERFSLILESASTNQTSMYLCASSLPGGGSSPLHFGNGTRLTVT.

This clonotype has at least ten counts. The chain couples TRBV7-9 to TRBJ2-7; D possibly corresponds to TRBD1 (6 bases). The CDR3 consists of 16 residues. The germline V and J ends were trimmed by 3 bases and 0 bases, with 15 bases remaining between them. CDR1 is SEHNR, CDR2 FQNEAQ, per germline (reference sequence). The chain's CDR3 is CASSFIEGVNSYEQYF. The DNA for the CDR3 is TGTGCCAGCAGCTTCATAGAGGGGGTGAACTCCTACGAGCAGTACTTC.

This clonotype was detected only once. The chain recombines TRBV24-1 with TRBJ1-2; D is perhaps TRBD1 (5 bases). This CDR3 contains 14 residues. Germline-derived CDR1 and CDR2 are KGHDR and SFDVKD. V was cut by 7 bases and J by 1 base, with 12 bases left in between. The CDR3 DNA reads as TGTGCCACCAGCGCCGGGACGGGTAACTATGGCTACACCTTC. This translates into CATSAGTGNYGYTF.

The rearrangement uses TRBV20-1 and TRBJ1-1; 7 positions match TRBD1. Germline-derived CDR1 and CDR2 are DFQATT and SNEGSKA (reference sequence). V lost 5 bases, J lost 0 bases, and 6 bases stayed unmatched. There are 14 residues in the CDR3. Here the CDR3 reads CSAGTDAVNTEAFF. For the CDR3, the DNA is TGCAGTGCTGGGACAGACGCGGTGAACACTGAAGCTTTCTTT.

The table lists this clonotype with many counts. The V call is TRBV30, the J call TRBJ1-1; D might be TRBD1 (5 bases). CDR1 is GTSNPN and CDR2 is SVGIG in the germline V gene (reference sequence). The CDR3 is 14 residues long. V lost 2 bases to trimming and J lost 6 bases, with 16 bases between them. CDR3 amino acids: CAWSIGASFAEAFF. Written as DNA, the CDR3 is TGTGCCTGGAGTATCGGGGCCTCTTTTGCTGAAGCTTTCTTT.

This clonotype has ten or more counts. The rearrangement uses TRBV19 and TRBJ1-2, with D hard to call. With 2 bases removed from V and 3 bases from J, the gap between germline ends came to 13 bases. This CDR3 contains 15 residues. Per germline, CDR1 LNHDA and CDR2 SQIVND (reference sequence). The CDR3, as DNA: TGTGCCAGTAGTATACCTGGGTCGGCTCACTATGGCTACACCTTC. Translated: CASSIPGSAHYGYTF.

At least ten counts were recorded for this clonotype. The rearrangement links TRBV7-2 to TRBJ1-2; maybe TRBD1 (5 bases). Germline CDR1 SGHTA, CDR2 FQGNSA. The ends were cut back, 6 bases at V and 2 bases at J, with 13 bases in the middle. The CDR3 has 14 amino acids. The CDR3 loop is CASSPSGGNYGYTF. The CDR3 nucleotides read TGTGCCAGCAGTCCTTCCGGGGGAAACTATGGCTACACCTTC.

Turning to this clonotype: The CDR3 carries no conserved terminal phenylalanine or tryptophan, so it likely arises from a read error. The V call is TRBV6-2 or TRBV6-3, the J call TRBJ2-4, with D possibly matching TRBD1 (8 bases). The V end lost 5 bases, the J end lost 0 bases, and 17 bases lay between the germline ends. The CDR3 has 17 amino acids. Germline V lookup: CDR1 MNHEY, CDR2 SVGEGT. The DNA of the CDR3 is TGTGCCAGCAGTCCCGGGAGGACAGGGCTAGCCAAAAACATTCAGTACCTC. This translates into CASSPGRTGLAKNIQYL.

This clonotype has ten or more counts. CDR3 loop: CAISESPLTGANYGYTF. The CDR3 nucleotides read TGTGCCATCAGTGAGTCACCCCTGACAGGGGCGAACTATGGCTACACCTTC. This sequence joins TRBV10-3 and TRBJ1-2; 8 nucleotides match TRBD1. This CDR3 is 17 amino acids long. In germline, CDR1 is ENHRY, CDR2 SYGVKD. V lost 0 bases, J lost 2 bases, and 8 bases stayed unmatched.

The J gene is TRBJ2-7, the V gene TRBV28, with 9 bases that match TRBD2. There are 18 residues in the CDR3. Per the germline V gene, CDR1 is MDHEN and CDR2 is SYDVKM. With 5 bases clipped from V and 0 bases from J, the junction kept 14 bases outside the gene matches. For the CDR3, the DNA is TGTGCCAGCAGTCCCTGGGGGCCTAGCGGGACCCTCTCCTACGAGCAGTACTTC. It encodes CASSPWGPSGTLSYEQYF.

At least ten counts were recorded for this clonotype. The CDR3 region is CASIVEFRNEQFF. CDR3 nucleotides: TGTGCCAGCATAGTAGAGTTCAGGAATGAGCAGTTCTTC. The J gene is TRBJ2-1, the V gene TRBV2; no clear D. This CDR3 is 13 amino acids long. Trimming took off 7 bases at V and 7 bases at J, with 14 bases between the two ends. CDR1 is SNHLY, CDR2 FYNNEI, per germline.

This clonotype was observed a few times. A much larger clone lies one base from this, so it may be a read error. The V call is TRBV6-1, the J call TRBJ1-1, with 11 nucleotides matching TRBD1. This CDR3 spans 15 amino acids. The V gene's germline CDR1 is MNHNS and CDR2 SASEGT. J gave up 4 bases and V 3 bases, and 4 bases lay outside the gene matches. CDR3 sequence (DNA): TGTGCCAGCAGTGACCCCGGGACAGGGGGCACTGAAGCTTTCTTT. It yields the protein CASSDPGTGGTEAFF.

This clonotype was seen many times. The chain uses TRBV25-1 and TRBJ2-5; D is possibly TRBD1 (5 bases). Germline loops: CDR1 MGHDK, CDR2 SYGVNS. V lost 3 bases, J lost 2 bases, and 13 bases lay in between. The CDR3 sequence is 15 residues long. CDR3 coding DNA: TGTGCCAGCAGTGACGGAGCAGGGAAACAAGAGACCCAGTACTTC. Its translation is CASSDGAGKQETQYF. Full variable domain (missing parts from reference TRBV25-1 and TRBJ2-5): EADIYQTPRYLVIGTGKKITLECSQTMGHDKMYWYQQDPGMELHLIHYSYGVNSTEKGDLSSESTVSRIRTEHFPLTLESARPSHTSQYLCASSDGAGKQETQYFGPGTRLLVL.

V usage is TRBV6-1 and J usage is TRBJ2-7, with D unresolved. The germline V and J ends were trimmed by 7 bases and 2 bases, with 9 bases remaining between them. CDR1 MNHNS and CDR2 SASEGT come from the germline V gene. The length of the CDR3 is 12 residues. The CDR3 DNA follows: TGTGCCAGCACCGCACCAACCTACGAGCAGTACTTC. It yields the protein CASTAPTYEQYF.

A remark on this clonotype: Being one base from a much bigger clone, this may be a read error. The rearrangement joins TRBV5-1 to TRBJ2-7, with 8 bases aligning to TRBD2. The germline gives CDR1 SGHRS, CDR2 YFSETQ. The CDR3 contains 15 residues. The CDR3 region has the DNA TGCGCCAGCGGCTTAGGAGCGGGAGTTTACCCCGAGCAGTACTTC. Translated, it gives CASGLGAGVYPEQYF.

This clonotype was recorded many times. This sequence joins TRBV19 and TRBJ2-7; 7 nucleotides line up with TRBD1. V was pared by 6 bases and J by 5 bases, with 19 bases of the junction left unmatched. This CDR3 contains 17 residues. The germline CDR1 and CDR2 sequences are LNHDA and SQIVND (reference sequence). The CDR3 bases are TGTGCCAGTAGAGGGGAGCTGGGGACAAGAGGGGGCGACGAGCAGTACTTC. Translation gives CASRGELGTRGGDEQYF.

The CDR3 here is CASTPGGGLKTQYF. The CDR3 DNA is TGTGCCAGCACCCCGGGGGGGGGGTTAAAGACCCAGTACTTC. The J gene is TRBJ2-5, the V gene TRBV7-6; 8 nucleotides align to TRBD2. Trimming cost V 7 bases and J 6 bases; bases outside gene matches: 10. This CDR3 is 14 amino acids long. The germline V gene encodes CDR1 SGHVS and CDR2 FNYEAQ.

This clonotype came up many times. The chain links TRBV28 to TRBJ1-5; D is ambiguous. This CDR3 comprises 16 residues. Germline V gene sequence: CDR1 MDHEN, CDR2 SYDVKM. Trimming removed 3 bases at V and 0 bases at J, with 12 bases between. The CDR3 DNA sequence: TGTGCCAGCAGTTTCTCGGTGGTGAATAGCAATCAGCCCCAGCATTTT. Residues: CASSFSVVNSNQPQHF.

This clonotype came up many times. J is TRBJ1-5 and V is TRBV2; D is uncertain. V was pared by 5 bases and J by 2 bases, with 13 bases between. Germline assignment: CDR1 SNHLY and CDR2 FYNNEI. The CDR3 covers 15 residues. The CDR3 loop reads CASSFVSEGNQPQHF. Written as DNA, the CDR3 is TGTGCCAGCAGTTTCGTCTCCGAAGGCAATCAGCCCCAGCATTTT.

This clonotype was detected ten times or more. The J gene is TRBJ1-5, the V gene TRBV6-5, with D possibly matching TRBD1 (6 bases). Germline V gives CDR1 MNHEY, CDR2 SVGAGI. This CDR3 spans 16 amino acids. Trimming stripped 4 bases from V and 4 bases from J, with 17 bases between. The CDR3 DNA reads TGTGCCAGCAGTTCGACAGGACAGCAGCCGAATCAGCCCCAGCATTTT. This codes for CASSSTGQQPNQPQHF.

The chain uses TRBV12-3 or TRBV12-4 and TRBJ1-6; D not resolved. The CDR3 is 13 residues long. The V end was cut by 2 bases, the J end by 7 bases, with 6 bases between. CDR3 residues: CASSLQKNSPLHF. The CDR3 region has the DNA TGTGCCAGCAGTTTACAAAAGAATTCACCCCTCCACTTT.

This clonotype was counted many times. The J gene is TRBJ1-1, the V gene TRBV28; a weak D match, TRBD1 (6 bases). The V and J ends lost 5 bases and 4 bases respectively, with 17 bases between them. There are 15 residues in the CDR3. Germline assignment: CDR1 MDHEN and CDR2 SYDVKM. The CDR3 DNA is TGTGCCAGCAGTGCCACGGGGGCCGTGGGCACTGAAGCTTTCTTT. Translation: CASSATGAVGTEAFF. The complete variable domain, with remaining parts taken from reference TRBV28 and TRBJ1-1, reads DVKVTQSSRYLVKRTGEKVFLECVQDMDHENMFWYRQDPGLGLRLIYFSYDVKMKEKGDIPEGYSVSREKKERFSLILESASTNQTSMYLCASSATGAVGTEAFFGQGTRLTVV.

This clonotype was picked up a small number of times. The genes are TRBV6-2 or TRBV6-3 and TRBJ1-1, with unresolved D. This CDR3 contains 12 residues. The germline V and J ends were trimmed by 4 bases and 7 bases, with 10 bases remaining between them. Germline V gene data show CDR1 as MNHEY and CDR2 as SVGEGT. DNA for the CDR3: TGTGCCAGCAGTTTCGTCTCAGGTGAAGCTTTCTTT. It yields the protein CASSFVSGEAFF.

This clonotype has at least ten counts. This chain uses TRBV9 with TRBJ2-2, with D unresolved. This CDR3 has 16 residues. V gave up 2 bases and J gave up 0 bases, with 11 bases separating them. Germline CDR1 reads SGDLS; CDR2 reads YYNGEE. The CDR3 DNA is TGTGCCAGCAGCGTTGGACCGGATCCGAACACCGGGGAGCTGTTTTTT. Its protein is CASSVGPDPNTGELFF.